The sequence of this T cell receptor (beta chain) was determined in a study of shared clonotypes between healthy human individuals. Turning to the study itself: Each donor had three CD4 naive, three CD4 memory, two CD8 naive and one CD8 memory plate. Study outcomes and limitations: Clonotypes shared by all four donors outscored non-shared clonotypes in generation probability. Sampling used blood alone; tissue repertoires probably differ.

The naive CD8 fraction comprised CD45RO-negative cells positively selected for CCR7 and excluded terminally differentiated effector memory CD45RA+ cells. V gave up 0 bases and J gave up 7 bases; unmatched junction bases: 8. This CDR3 has 15 amino acids. Germline loops: CDR1 SGDLS, CDR2 YYNGEE. Worth noting for this clone: Its antigen is still unknown.

Sequencing was performed with immunoSEQ multiplex PCR; in TCRdb, only in-frame clones are kept and a portion is missing. The sample comprises approximately 740,000 clones, 90% to 95% of which are singletons, and less than 25% rests with the top ten. V gene TRBV9 combines with J gene TRBJ2-7, with 9 nucleotides matching TRBD2. The sequenced sample consisted of naive CD8+ T cells sorted from blood. This receptor was identified in a man younger than 45 in good health. CDR3 coding DNA: TGTGCCAGCAGCGTAGCGCGGGAGGGCCAATGGGAGCAGTACTTC. This translates into CASSVAREGQWEQYF.